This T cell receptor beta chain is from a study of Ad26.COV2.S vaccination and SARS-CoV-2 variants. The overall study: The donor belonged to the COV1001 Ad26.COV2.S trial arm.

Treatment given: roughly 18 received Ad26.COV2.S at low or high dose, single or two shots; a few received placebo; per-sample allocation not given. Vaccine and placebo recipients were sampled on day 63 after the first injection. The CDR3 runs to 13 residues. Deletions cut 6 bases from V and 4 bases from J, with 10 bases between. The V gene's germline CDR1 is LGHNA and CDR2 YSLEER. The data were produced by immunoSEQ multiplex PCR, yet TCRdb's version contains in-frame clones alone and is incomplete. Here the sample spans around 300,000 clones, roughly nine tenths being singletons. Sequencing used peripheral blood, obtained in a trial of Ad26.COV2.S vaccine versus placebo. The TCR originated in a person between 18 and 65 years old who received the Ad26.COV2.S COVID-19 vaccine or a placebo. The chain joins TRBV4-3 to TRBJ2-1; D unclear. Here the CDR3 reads CASRDIQYNEQFF. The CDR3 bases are TGCGCCAGCAGAGATATACAGTACAATGAGCAGTTCTTC.